This T cell receptor (beta chain) was sequenced for a study of shared clonotypes between healthy human individuals. Study results and caveats: A handful of donors showed sharing of about 4.7% of naive CD4 clonotypes. Larger estimated richness was generally recorded for naive subsets relative to memory subsets.

The CDR3 runs to 14 residues. Trimming cost V 6 bases and J 4 bases, with 12 bases left between them. The germline CDR1 and CDR2 sequences are MDHEN and SYDVKM. Sequenced by immunoSEQ multiplex PCR; TCRdb stores in-frame clones only, minus some. The table includes over 2 million clones, 85% to 95% detected once. Worth noting for this clone: Its specificity is unknown.

The TCR originated in a man aged 18 to 30 in good health. The chain recombines TRBV28 with TRBJ2-2; no definite D call. The specimen sequenced was naive CD4+ T cells sorted from blood. Subset described: CD45RA+ positively selected. CDR3 sequence (DNA): TGTGCCAGCAGCAACCTTCAGAGCACCGGGGAGCTGTTTTTT. It yields the protein CASSNLQSTGELFF.